What follows are 5 T cell receptor beta chains derived from one specimen sequenced in a study of OX40 agonist ivuxolimab in advanced cancers. The method was immunoSEQ multiplex PCR; TCRdb's version includes in-frame clones alone and lacks a portion of them. The sample contains around 97,000 clones, 86% of which appear only once. The material sequenced was CD4+ or CD8+ T cells sorted from blood, taken in a trial of the OX40 agonist ivuxolimab. The receptors here all came from an adult with an advanced solid tumor such as melanoma, head and neck, liver or kidney cancer.

This chain connects TRBV2 to TRBJ2-7; possibly TRBD1 for D (6 bases). The length of the CDR3 is 13 residues. CDR1 and CDR2 from the germline V gene are SNHLY and FYNNEI. V lost 6 bases to trimming and J lost 2 bases, with 11 bases between them. CDR3 nucleotide sequence: TGTGCCAGCAGAGAGGACAGACCCTACGAGCAGTACTTC. Its protein product is CASREDRPYEQYF.

V usage is TRBV11-3 and J usage is TRBJ2-1; 9 nucleotides align to TRBD2. The V gene end was trimmed by 0 bases and the J gene end by 9 bases; junction bases not matched to a gene: 9. CDR1 is SGHNT and CDR2 is YENEEA in the germline V gene. This CDR3 is built from 16 residues. CDR3 DNA: TGTGCCAGCAGCTTAGATAGCCTAGCGGGGAGGAGTGAGCAGTTCTTC. Its translation is CASSLDSLAGRSEQFF.

The V and J genes are TRBV6-1 and TRBJ2-3; 7 nucleotides agree with TRBD1. CDR3 length equals 14 residues. V lost 5 bases, J lost 0 bases, and 2 bases stayed unmatched. Germline-derived CDR1 and CDR2 are MNHNS and SASEGT. The CDR3 is CASSQQGSTDTQYF. The CDR3 DNA is TGTGCCAGCAGTCAACAGGGGAGCACAGATACGCAGTATTTT.

The chain is built from TRBV4-2 and TRBJ2-7, with D perhaps matching TRBD2 (5 bases). CDR1 and CDR2 from the germline V gene are LGHNA and YNFKEQ. V lost 1 base and J lost 5, with 9 bases in between. This CDR3 region has 13 residues. This chain's CDR3 is CASSQVPGNEQYF. The CDR3 coding sequence is TGTGCCAGCAGCCAAGTCCCGGGAAACGAGCAGTACTTC.

This chain connects TRBV12-5 to TRBJ2-5; 12 bases are shared with TRBD1. Unmatched junction bases numbered 2, after V lost 3 bases and J lost 3 bases. The CDR3 totals 15 residues. CDR1 is LGHNT and CDR2 is FRNRAP in the germline V gene. The CDR3 sequence: CASGLGTGGEETQYF. DNA for the CDR3: TGTGCTAGTGGTTTAGGGACAGGGGGCGAAGAGACCCAGTACTTC.